Included here is one TCR beta chain sequence, with context. This specimen belongs to a study of blood T cell repertoires in COVID-19. Study details: Collection of acute and convalescent COVID-19 samples took place in the United States, Italy and Spain.

Study processing details: Reference gene primers were amplified, and this amplification served to estimate nucleated cell counts. Profiling relied on immunoSEQ multiplex PCR, and the TCRdb table lists in-frame clones only, not all of them. V and J calls and clone size come straight from that table; D and trimming were deduced from the DNA. The sample consists of over 90,000 clones, about nine tenths of them appearing once. The CDR3 is 16 residues long. The germline CDR1 and CDR2 sequences are SGHVS and FQNEAQ. Trimming took 5 bases from V and 0 from J, leaving 17 bases between them. This TCR was sampled from a man younger than 30 with acute or convalescent COVID-19. This chain connects TRBV7-8 to TRBJ2-7; perhaps TRBD1 as D (6 bases). The sequenced material came from peripheral blood. CDR3 region: CASSPFGQLSSYEQYF. In nucleotides, the CDR3 is TGTGCCAGCAGCCCCTTCGGACAGCTGAGCTCCTACGAGCAGTACTTC.